What follows are 12 T cell receptor beta chains derived from one specimen sequenced in a study of breast tumors, draining lymph nodes, adjacent tissues. TCRdb fed the multiplex PCR reads into MiXCR, producing one record per CDR3 protein. The sample yields 20,000 to 25,000 distinct CDR3 sequences, roughly 40% seen once. Sample: breast tumor tissue. Receptors were obtained from a female donor with breast cancer. Some clones in this sample may be carry-over from other donors' samples.

At least ten counts were recorded for this clonotype. This chain uses TRBV14 with TRBJ2-1; a possible D gene is TRBD1 (5 bases). V lost 0 bases and J 10 bases, leaving 10 bases between the germline ends. The V gene's germline CDR1 is SGHDN and CDR2 FVKESK. The CDR3 contains 13 residues. The CDR3 DNA sequence: TGTGCCAGCAGCCAAGACTGGGGCCGGGAGCAGTTCTTC. It translates to CASSQDWGREQFF.

This chain uses TRBV9 with TRBJ2-3; D unresolved. Germline V CDR1 and CDR2: SGDLS, YYNGEE. This CDR3 is 13 amino acids long. The V and J ends lost 3 bases and 0 bases respectively, with 5 bases between them. DNA of the CDR3: TGTGCCAGCAGCGCCTTTAGCACAGATACGCAGTATTTT. This encodes CASSAFSTDTQYF. The variable domain in full, completed from reference TRBV9 and TRBJ2-3, reads DSGVTQTPKHLITATGQRVTLRCSPRSGDLSVYWYQQSLDQGLQFLIQYYNGEERAKGNILERFSAQQFPDLHSELNLSSLELGDSALYFCASSAFSTDTQYFGPGTRLTVL.

The V gene is TRBV5-1, the J gene TRBJ2-5; TRBD2 is a possible D gene (7 bases). Trimming shortened V by 1 base and J by 5 bases, and 15 bases separated the two germline ends. CDR1 is SGHRS and CDR2 is YFSETQ in the germline V gene. This CDR3 contains 15 residues. As DNA, the CDR3 is TGCGCCAGCAGCTTGCTGGGAGGGGGGGAGGAGACCCAGTACTTC. Its translation: CASSLLGGGEETQYF.

The chain recombines TRBV20-1 with TRBJ2-2; D not resolved. Trimming cost V 1 base and J 0 bases, with 15 bases left between them. Germline lookup yields CDR1 DFQATT and CDR2 SNEGSKA (reference sequence). CDR3 length: 17 amino acids. This chain's CDR3 is CSARGRAPRPNTGELFF. As DNA, the CDR3 is TGCAGTGCTAGAGGGAGAGCGCCCAGACCGAACACCGGGGAGCTGTTTTTT.

The V gene is TRBV14, the J gene TRBJ2-1; D perhaps matches TRBD2 (6 bases). The V end was cut by 0 bases, the J end by 4 bases, with 28 bases between. This CDR3 is 21 amino acids long. Germline assignment: CDR1 SGHDN and CDR2 FVKESK. CDR3 DNA sequence: TGTGCCAGCAGCCAAGATAACCCCTCCCTAGGTGACTCGCGGGAATACAATGAGCAGTTCTTC. Its protein is CASSQDNPSLGDSREYNEQFF.

The table lists this clonotype with a count of one. In nucleotides, the CDR3 is TGTGCCAGCAGCTCGGGGATACAGGGTGAGACCCAGTACTTC. Translated, it gives CASSSGIQGETQYF. V usage is TRBV7-9 and J usage is TRBJ2-5, with a possible D match to TRBD1 (6 bases). The CDR3 spans 14 residues. From germline, CDR1 is SEHNR and CDR2 FQNEAQ (reference sequence). The germline V and J ends were trimmed by 4 bases and 5 bases, with 14 bases remaining between them.

This clonotype was recorded a few times. This rearrangement joins TRBV7-8 to TRBJ2-3; 16 bases align to TRBD2. The junction had 9 bases not matched to a gene; V was cut back by 5 bases and J by 4 bases. Germline lookup yields CDR1 SGHVS and CDR2 FQNEAQ. This CDR3 is 18 amino acids long. The CDR3 region has the DNA TGTGCCAGCAGCCCGGGACTAGCGGGAGGGTTAGCGGCAGATACGCAGTATTTT. Protein sequence: CASSPGLAGGLAADTQYF.

This clonotype occurred many times. One end of the junction varies from germline; a read error may be responsible. The chain combines TRBV7-3 with TRBJ2-2; possibly TRBD1 or TRBD2 for D (6 bases each). Germline V gene sequence: CDR1 SGHTA, CDR2 FQGTGA. This CDR3 has 15 residues. The CDR3 region has the DNA TGTGCCAGCAGGGTGGGGGGCGCGAACACCGAGGAGCTGTTTTTT. It encodes CASRVGGANTEELFF.

In its sample, this clonotype was seen many times. The V call is TRBV11-3, the J call TRBJ1-5; TRBD1 might be the D (6 bases). Germline loops: CDR1 SGHNT, CDR2 YENEEA. This CDR3 is built from 17 residues. Trimming left V 5 bases short and J 4 bases short, with 21 bases between. For the CDR3, the DNA is TGTGCCAGCAGCCCAGCGAGGACAGTAGCGTGGAATCAGCCCCAGCATTTT. It yields the protein CASSPARTVAWNQPQHF.

By sample share, this clonotype is medium-sized. The rearrangement joins TRBV5-1 to TRBJ2-3, with 10 nucleotides matching TRBD2. The V gene end was trimmed by 4 bases and the J gene end by 6 bases; junction bases not matched to a gene: 8. The CDR3 is 15 residues long. Germline values: CDR1 SGHRS, CDR2 YFSETQ. For the CDR3, the DNA is TGCGCCAGCAGCAGGGGTCAAGCGGGGGGGGATACGCAGTATTTT. Translated, it gives CASSRGQAGGDTQYF.

This clonotype was detected many times. The gene calls are TRBV10-3 and TRBJ1-5; D is possibly TRBD1 (6 bases). The ends were cut back, 6 bases at V and 3 bases at J, with 12 bases in the middle. Germline V gives CDR1 ENHRY, CDR2 SYGVKD. This CDR3 spans 14 amino acids. The CDR3 is CAIRAQGPNQPQHF. In DNA, the CDR3 is TGTGCCATCAGGGCACAGGGACCCAATCAGCCCCAGCATTTT.

The chain links TRBV2 to TRBJ2-2; TRBD1 matches 7 bases. The CDR3 is 15 amino acids. In germline, CDR1 is SNHLY, CDR2 FYNNEI. Trimming at V came to 5 bases and at J to 7 bases, leaving 10 bases not matched to a gene. Here the CDR3 reads CASSRQGQHGGELFF. The CDR3 DNA reads as TGTGCCAGCAGTAGACAGGGACAACACGGCGGGGAGCTGTTTTTT.